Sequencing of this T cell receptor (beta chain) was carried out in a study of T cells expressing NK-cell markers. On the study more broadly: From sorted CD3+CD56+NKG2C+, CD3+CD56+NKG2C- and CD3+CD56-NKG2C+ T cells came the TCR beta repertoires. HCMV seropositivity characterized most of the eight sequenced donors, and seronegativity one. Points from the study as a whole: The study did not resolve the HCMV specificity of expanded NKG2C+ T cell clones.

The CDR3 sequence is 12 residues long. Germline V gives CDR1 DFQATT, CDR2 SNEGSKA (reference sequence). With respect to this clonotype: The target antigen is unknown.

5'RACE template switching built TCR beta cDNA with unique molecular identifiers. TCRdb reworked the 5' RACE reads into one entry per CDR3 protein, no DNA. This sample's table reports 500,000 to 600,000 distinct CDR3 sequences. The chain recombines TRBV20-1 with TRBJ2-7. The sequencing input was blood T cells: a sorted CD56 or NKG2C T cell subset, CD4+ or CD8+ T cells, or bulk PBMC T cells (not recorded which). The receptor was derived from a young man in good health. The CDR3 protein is CSARASFYEQYF.